This TCR beta chain is drawn from a study of regulatory dendritic cells for organ transplantation. Study observations and caveats: Among resting subsets, memory CD8+ cells contained the most alloreactive clonotypes.

Using immunoSEQ multiplex PCR, the repertoire was profiled, and TCRdb retains in-frame clones only, with some absent. This table has fewer than 5,000 clones, around 70% appearing once. The CDR3 sequence is 13 residues long. As for this clone: Its specificity is not known.

Sorted subsets were CFSE-labeled and cultured 4 to 6 days with allogeneic dendritic cells. The TCR comes from a human donor in good health. Sequenced material: memory CD8+ T cells from blood cultured with dendritic cells. Subset given: CD45RO+ memory T cells. The rearrangement joins TRBV21-1 to TRBJ1-2; the table assigns TRBD1, which was not confirmed against the DNA. TRBV21-1 is noted as a pseudogene. CDR3 loop: CASSPDRCYGYTF. DNA for the CDR3: TGTGCCAGCAGCCCGGACAGGTGCTATGGCTACACCTTC.